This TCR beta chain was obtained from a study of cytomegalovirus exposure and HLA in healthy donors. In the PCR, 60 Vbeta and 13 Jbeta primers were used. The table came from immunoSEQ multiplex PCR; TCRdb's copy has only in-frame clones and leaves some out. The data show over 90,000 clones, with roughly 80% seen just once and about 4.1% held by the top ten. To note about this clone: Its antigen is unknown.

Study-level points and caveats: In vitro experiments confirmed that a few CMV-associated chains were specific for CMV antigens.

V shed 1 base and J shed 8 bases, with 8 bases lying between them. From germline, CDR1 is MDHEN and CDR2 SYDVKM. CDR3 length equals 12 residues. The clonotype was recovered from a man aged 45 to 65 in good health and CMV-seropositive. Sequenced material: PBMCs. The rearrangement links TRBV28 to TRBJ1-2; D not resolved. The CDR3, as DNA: TGTGCCAGCAGTTTATTCCATGTCGGCTACACCTTC. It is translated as CASSLFHVGYTF.